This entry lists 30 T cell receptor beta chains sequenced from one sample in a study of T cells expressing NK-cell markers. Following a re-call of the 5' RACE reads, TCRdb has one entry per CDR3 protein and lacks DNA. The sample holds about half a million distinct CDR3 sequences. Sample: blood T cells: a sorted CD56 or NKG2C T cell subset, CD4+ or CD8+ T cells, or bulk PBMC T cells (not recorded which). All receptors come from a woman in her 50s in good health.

The CDR3 here is CSVVGQGNPGELFF. The chain employs TRBV29-1 and TRBJ2-2; TCRdb outputs TRBD1, but without DNA this stays unchecked. The CDR3 is made up of 14 amino acids. Germline values: CDR1 SQVTM, CDR2 ANQGSEA.

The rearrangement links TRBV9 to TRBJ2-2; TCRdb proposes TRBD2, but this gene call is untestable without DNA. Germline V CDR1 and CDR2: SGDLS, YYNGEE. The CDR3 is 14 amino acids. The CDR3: CATQPGLHTGELFF.

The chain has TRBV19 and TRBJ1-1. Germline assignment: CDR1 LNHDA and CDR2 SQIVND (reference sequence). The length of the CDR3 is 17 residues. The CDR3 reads CASSIAFLVGKTTEAFF. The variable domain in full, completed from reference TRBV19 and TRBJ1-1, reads DGGITQSPKYLFRKEGQNVTLSCEQNLNHDAMYWYRQDPGQGLRLIYYSQIVNDFQKGDIAEGYSVSREKKESFPLTVTSAQKNPTAFYLCASSIAFLVGKTTEAFFGQGTRLTVV.

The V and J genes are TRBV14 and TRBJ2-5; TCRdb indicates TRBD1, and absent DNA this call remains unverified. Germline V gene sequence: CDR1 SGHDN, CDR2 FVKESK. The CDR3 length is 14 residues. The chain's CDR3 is CASSQGQGRKTQYF.

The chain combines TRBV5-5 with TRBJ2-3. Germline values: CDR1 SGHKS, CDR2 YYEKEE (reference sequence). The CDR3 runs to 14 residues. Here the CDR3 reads CASSLMGNTDTQYF.

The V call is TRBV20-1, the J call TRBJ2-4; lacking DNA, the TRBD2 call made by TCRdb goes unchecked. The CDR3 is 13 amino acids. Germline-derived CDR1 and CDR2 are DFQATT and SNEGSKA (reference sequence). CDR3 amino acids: CSASGGGINIQYF.

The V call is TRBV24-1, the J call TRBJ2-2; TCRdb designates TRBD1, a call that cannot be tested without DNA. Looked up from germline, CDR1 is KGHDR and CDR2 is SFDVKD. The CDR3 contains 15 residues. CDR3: CATSDLDRGTGELFF.

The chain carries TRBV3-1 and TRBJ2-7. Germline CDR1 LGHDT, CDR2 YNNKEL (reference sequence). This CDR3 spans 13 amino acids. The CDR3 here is CASSPTLLGEQYF.

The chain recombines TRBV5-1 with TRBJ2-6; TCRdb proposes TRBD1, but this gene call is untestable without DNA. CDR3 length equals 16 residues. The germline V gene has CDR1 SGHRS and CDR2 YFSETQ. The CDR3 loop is CASSLDQGAGANVLTF.

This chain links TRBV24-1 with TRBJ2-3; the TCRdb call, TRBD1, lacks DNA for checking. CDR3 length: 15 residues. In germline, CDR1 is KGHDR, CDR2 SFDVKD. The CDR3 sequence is CATSDPRQAWGTQYF.

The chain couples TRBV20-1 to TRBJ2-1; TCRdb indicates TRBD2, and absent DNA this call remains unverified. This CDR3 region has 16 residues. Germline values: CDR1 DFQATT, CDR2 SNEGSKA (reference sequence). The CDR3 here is CSVSPPTSGSAGEQFF.

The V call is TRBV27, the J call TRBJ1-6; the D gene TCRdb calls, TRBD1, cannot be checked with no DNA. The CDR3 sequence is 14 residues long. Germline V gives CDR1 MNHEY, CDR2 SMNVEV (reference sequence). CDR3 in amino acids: CASKGHQVGSPLHF.

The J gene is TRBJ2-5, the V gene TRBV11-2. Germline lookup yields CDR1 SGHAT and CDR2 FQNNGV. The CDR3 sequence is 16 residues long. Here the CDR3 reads CASSLDNQERGETQYF.

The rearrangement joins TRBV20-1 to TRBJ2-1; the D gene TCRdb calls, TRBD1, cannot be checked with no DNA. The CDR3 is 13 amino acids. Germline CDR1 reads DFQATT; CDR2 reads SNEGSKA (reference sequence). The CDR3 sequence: CSAPWDRGLEQFF.

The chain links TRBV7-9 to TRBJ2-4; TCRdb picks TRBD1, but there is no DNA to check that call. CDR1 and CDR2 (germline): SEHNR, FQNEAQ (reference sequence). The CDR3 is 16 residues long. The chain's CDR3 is CASSSGSQFGKNIQYF.

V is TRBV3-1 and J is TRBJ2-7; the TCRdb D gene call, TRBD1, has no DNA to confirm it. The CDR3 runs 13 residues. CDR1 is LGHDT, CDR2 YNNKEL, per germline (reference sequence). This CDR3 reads CASGDRGSYEQYF.

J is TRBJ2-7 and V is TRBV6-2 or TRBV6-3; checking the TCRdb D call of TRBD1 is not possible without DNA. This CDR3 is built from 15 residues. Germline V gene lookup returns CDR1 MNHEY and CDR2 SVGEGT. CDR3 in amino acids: CASSHGGGGIYEQYF.

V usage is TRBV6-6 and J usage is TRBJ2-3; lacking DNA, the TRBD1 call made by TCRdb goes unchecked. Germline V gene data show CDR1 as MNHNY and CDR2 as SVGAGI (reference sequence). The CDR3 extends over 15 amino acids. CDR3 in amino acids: CASSRAGRTGDTQYF.

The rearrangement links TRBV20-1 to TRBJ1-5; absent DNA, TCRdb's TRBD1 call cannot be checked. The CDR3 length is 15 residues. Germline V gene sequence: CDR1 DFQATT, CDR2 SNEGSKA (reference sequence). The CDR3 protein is CSATTGGRNNQPQHF.

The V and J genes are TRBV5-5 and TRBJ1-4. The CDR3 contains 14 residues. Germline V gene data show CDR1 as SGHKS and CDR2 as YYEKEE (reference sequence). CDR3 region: CASSSGLLNEKLFF.

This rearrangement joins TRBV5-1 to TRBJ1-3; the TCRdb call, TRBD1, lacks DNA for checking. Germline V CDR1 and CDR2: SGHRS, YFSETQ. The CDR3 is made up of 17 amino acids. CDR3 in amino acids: CASPAGTGVRSGNTIYF.

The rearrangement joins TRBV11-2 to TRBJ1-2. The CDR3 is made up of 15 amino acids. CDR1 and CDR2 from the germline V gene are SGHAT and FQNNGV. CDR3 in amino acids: CASSPIRGSNYGYTF.

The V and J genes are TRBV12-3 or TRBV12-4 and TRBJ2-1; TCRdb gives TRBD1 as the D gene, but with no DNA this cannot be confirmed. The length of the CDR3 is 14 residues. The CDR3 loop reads CASKRDRGGNEQFF.

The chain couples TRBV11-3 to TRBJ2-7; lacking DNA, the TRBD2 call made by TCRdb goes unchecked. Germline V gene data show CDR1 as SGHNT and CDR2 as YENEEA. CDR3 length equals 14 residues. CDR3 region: CASSSWTSGYEQYF.

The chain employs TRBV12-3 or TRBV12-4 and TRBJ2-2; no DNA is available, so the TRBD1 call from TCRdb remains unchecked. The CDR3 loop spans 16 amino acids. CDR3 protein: CASSFGRGALAGELFF.

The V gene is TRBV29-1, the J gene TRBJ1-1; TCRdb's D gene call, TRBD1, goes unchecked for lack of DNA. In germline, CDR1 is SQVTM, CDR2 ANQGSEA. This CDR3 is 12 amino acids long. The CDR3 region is CSAHRRDPEAFF.

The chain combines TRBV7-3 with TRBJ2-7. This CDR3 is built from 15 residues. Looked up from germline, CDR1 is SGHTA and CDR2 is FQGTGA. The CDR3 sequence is CASSLSHGPRFEQYF.

The CDR3 protein is CASSSVSGRITDTQYF. The V call is TRBV2, the J call TRBJ2-3; TCRdb returns TRBD2, unconfirmable since there is no DNA. This CDR3 comprises 16 residues. The germline gives CDR1 SNHLY, CDR2 FYNNEI.

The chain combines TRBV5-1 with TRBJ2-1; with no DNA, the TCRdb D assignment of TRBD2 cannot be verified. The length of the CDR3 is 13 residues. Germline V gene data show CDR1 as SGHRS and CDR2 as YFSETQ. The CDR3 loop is CASRLAGINEQFF. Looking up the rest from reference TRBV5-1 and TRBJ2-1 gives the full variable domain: KAGVTQTPRYLIKTRGQQVTLSCSPISGHRSVSWYQQTPGQGLQFLFEYFSETQRNKGNFPGRFSGRQFSNSRSEMNVSTLELGDSALYLCASRLAGINEQFFGPGTRLTVL.

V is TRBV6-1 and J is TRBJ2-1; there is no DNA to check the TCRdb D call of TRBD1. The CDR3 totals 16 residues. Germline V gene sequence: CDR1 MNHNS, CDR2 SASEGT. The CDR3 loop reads CASRALQGISYNEQFF.